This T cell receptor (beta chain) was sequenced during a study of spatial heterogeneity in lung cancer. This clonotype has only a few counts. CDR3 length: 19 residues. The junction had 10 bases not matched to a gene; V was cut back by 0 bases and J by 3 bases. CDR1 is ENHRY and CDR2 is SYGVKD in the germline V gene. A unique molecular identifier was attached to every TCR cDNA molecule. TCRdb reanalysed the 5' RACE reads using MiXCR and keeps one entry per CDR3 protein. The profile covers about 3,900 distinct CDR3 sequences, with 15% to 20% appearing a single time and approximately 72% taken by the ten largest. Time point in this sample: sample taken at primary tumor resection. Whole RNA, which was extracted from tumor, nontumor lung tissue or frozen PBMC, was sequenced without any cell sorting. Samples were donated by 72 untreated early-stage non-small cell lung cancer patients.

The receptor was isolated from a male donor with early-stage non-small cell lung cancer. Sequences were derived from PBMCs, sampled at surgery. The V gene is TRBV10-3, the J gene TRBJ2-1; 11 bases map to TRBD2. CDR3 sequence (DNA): TGTGCCATCAGTGAGTCGACTCTGCTAGCGGGGGGTATCTACAATGAGCAGTTCTTC. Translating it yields CAISESTLLAGGIYNEQFF.